This TCR beta chain was profiled in a study of cytomegalovirus exposure and HLA in healthy donors. Study-level findings and limits: With later analysis, a missense DCLRE1C variant became linked to TCR beta V- and J-gene trimming. Among donors in an Asian-associated ancestry cluster, a later analysis reportedly found fewer N-insertions than the approximately 700-donor mean.

Turning to this clone: The antigen is not known.

The V gene's germline CDR1 is MNHGY and CDR2 SVAAGI. Deletions cut 6 bases from V and 7 bases from J, with 18 bases between. The CDR3 runs to 15 residues. Primers: 60 Vbeta forward and 13 Jbeta reverse. Assay used: immunoSEQ multiplex PCR; TCRdb lists only in-frame clones, some missing. The sample includes roughly 160,000 clones, less than 85% of them seen just once. The sequence was collected from a man aged 40-55 years in good health and CMV-seronegative. This chain connects TRBV6-9 to TRBJ2-2; D perhaps matches TRBD2 (6 bases). Sequencing was performed on PBMCs. CDR3 in amino acids: CASSILGGSNGELFF. The CDR3 DNA reads TGTGCCAGCAGCATCCTCGGGGGAAGCAACGGGGAGCTGTTTTTT.